This entry lists 30 T cell receptor beta chains sequenced from one sample in a study of cytomegalovirus exposure and HLA in healthy donors. Sequencing was performed with immunoSEQ multiplex PCR; in TCRdb, only in-frame clones are kept and a portion is missing. The sample lists roughly 43,000 clones, around 90% occurring once. Material for sequencing was PBMCs. These receptors were collected from a man between 18 and 29 years old in good health and CMV-seronegative.

The J gene is TRBJ1-5, the V gene TRBV7-8; the D gene is possibly TRBD1 (6 bases). CDR1 is SGHVS and CDR2 is FQNEAQ in the germline V gene. V shed 2 bases and J shed 4 bases, with 15 bases lying between them. The CDR3 is 16 residues long. CDR3 residues: CASSLSGWTANQPQHF. CDR3 nucleotide sequence: TGTGCCAGCAGCTTAAGTGGATGGACAGCAAATCAGCCCCAGCATTTT.

This clone was observed a few times. An end of the junction differs from the germline gene, which may be a read error. The chain combines TRBV27 with TRBJ2-7, with 7 bases fitting TRBD2. The CDR3 sequence is 15 residues long. Germline CDR1 MNHEY, CDR2 SMNVEV (reference sequence). The CDR3 DNA follows: TGTGTCAGCAGTTTATCACTGGGGGGGTCCTACGAGCAGTACTTC. Translated: CVSSLSLGGSYEQYF.

V is TRBV7-2 and J is TRBJ1-6; 7 nucleotides line up with TRBD1. Germline V gene data show CDR1 as SGHTA and CDR2 as FQGNSA. Germline trimming cut 5 bases from V and 7 bases from J; bases unmatched to any gene: 5. The CDR3 sequence is 14 residues long. DNA of the CDR3: TGTGCCAGCAGCACCGGGACAGAGAATTCACCCCTCCACTTT. Residues: CASSTGTENSPLHF.

A single count supports this clone. V is TRBV15 and J is TRBJ1-5; the D is unclear. This CDR3 is 14 amino acids long. V was shortened by 1 base and J by 3 bases, with 7 bases between the two germline ends. The germline V gene has CDR1 LNHNV and CDR2 YYDKDF (reference sequence). The CDR3 nucleotides read TGTGCCACCAGCAGAGGGAGGGCCAATCAGCCCCAGCATTTT. It translates to CATSRGRANQPQHF. The variable domain in full, with the rest retrieved from reference TRBV15 and TRBJ1-5, is DAMVIQNPRYQVTQFGKPVTLSCSQTLNHNVMYWYQQKSSQAPKLLFHYYDKDFNNEADTPDNFQSRRPNTSFCFLDIRSPGLGDTAMYLCATSRGRANQPQHFGDGTRLSIL.

The V call is TRBV12-5, the J call TRBJ2-2; D gene unclear. The CDR3 runs 14 residues. Germline CDR1 reads LGHNT; CDR2 reads FRNRAP. Trimming cost V 0 bases and J 6 bases, with 8 bases left between them. This chain's CDR3 is CASGLVEVSGELFF. CDR3 sequence (DNA): TGTGCTAGTGGTTTGGTAGAGGTCTCCGGGGAGCTGTTTTTT.

Here the CDR3 DNA reads TGTGCCATCGGAGGACCCTTACAAGAGGGCTACACCTTC. Translating gives CAIGGPLQEGYTF. This rearrangement joins TRBV10-3 to TRBJ1-2, with D hard to call. CDR1 and CDR2 from the germline V gene are ENHRY and SYGVKD. This CDR3 has 13 residues. Trimming took 8 bases from V and 8 from J, leaving 18 bases between them.

The gene calls are TRBV5-1 and TRBJ2-1, with D possibly TRBD1 on 6 matching bases. V shed 0 bases and J shed 6 bases, with 16 bases lying between them. The CDR3 totals 16 residues. Germline-derived CDR1 and CDR2 are SGHRS and YFSETQ. The CDR3 region is CASSLAGYRDINEQFF. Written as DNA, the CDR3 is TGCGCCAGCAGCTTGGCCGGTTACAGGGATATCAATGAGCAGTTCTTC.

This clone has only one observation. V gene TRBV18 combines with J gene TRBJ1-1; 7 nucleotides agree with TRBD1. This CDR3 is 15 amino acids long. Germline loops: CDR1 KGHSH, CDR2 LQKENI. Trimming removed 8 bases from V and 5 bases from J; junction bases left unmatched: 14. The CDR3 bases are TGTGCCAGCATACCATCGATTACAGGGGTAACTGAAGCTTTCTTT. Encoded protein: CASIPSITGVTEAFF.

The V call is TRBV5-1, the J call TRBJ2-3; 9 bases match TRBD1. Trimming cost V 4 bases and J 2 bases; bases outside gene matches: 8. Germline loops: CDR1 SGHRS, CDR2 YFSETQ. The CDR3 extends over 16 amino acids. The CDR3 loop is CASSPGQGLDTDTQYF. The DNA of the CDR3 is TGCGCCAGCAGCCCAGGACAGGGGCTTGACACAGATACGCAGTATTTT.

The chain is built from TRBV18 and TRBJ2-5; 8 bases agree with TRBD1. Germline lookup yields CDR1 KGHSH and CDR2 LQKENI. The V gene end was trimmed by 3 bases and the J gene end by 4 bases; junction bases not matched to a gene: 13. The CDR3 totals 17 residues. This chain's CDR3 is CASSPAGQGLFLETQYF. DNA of the CDR3: TGTGCCAGCTCACCGGCAGGACAGGGCTTATTTTTAGAGACCCAGTACTTC.

This clone was detected only a few times. The chain couples TRBV7-3 to TRBJ2-1; 12 nucleotides align to TRBD2. Germline loops: CDR1 SGHTA, CDR2 FQGTGA. V shed 4 bases and J 7 bases; nucleotides not matched to a gene: 5. CDR3 length equals 15 residues. The CDR3 region has the DNA TGTGCCAGCAGCTCCAGGACTAGCGGGATAAATGAGCAGTTCTTC. Its protein is CASSSRTSGINEQFF.

This chain connects TRBV19 to TRBJ1-1, with 9 bases lining up with TRBD1. Looked up from germline, CDR1 is LNHDA and CDR2 is SQIVND (reference sequence). The CDR3 consists of 15 residues. V lost 5 bases to trimming and J lost 0 bases; unmatched junction nucleotides: 4. Here the CDR3 DNA reads TGTGCCAGTAGTGACGGACAGGGGATGAACACTGAAGCTTTCTTT. This translates into CASSDGQGMNTEAFF.

This clone showed up just once. This rearrangement joins TRBV9 to TRBJ2-1, with D possibly TRBD2 on 5 matching bases. Trimming removed 1 base from V and 8 bases from J, with 10 bases in between. Germline assignment: CDR1 SGDLS and CDR2 YYNGEE. CDR3 size: 13 residues. CDR3 region: CASSVSSLDEQFF. The CDR3 nucleotides are TGTGCCAGCAGCGTATCTAGCCTCGATGAGCAGTTCTTC.

This chain joins TRBV20-1 and TRBJ1-1; no definite D call. Trimming left V 5 bases short and J 1 base short, with 5 bases between. Germline V gene sequence: CDR1 DFQATT, CDR2 SNEGSKA (reference sequence). The length of the CDR3 is 11 residues. The CDR3 here is CSAQENTEAFF. CDR3 nucleotides: TGCAGTGCTCAGGAGAACACTGAAGCTTTCTTT.

CDR3 DNA sequence: TGTGCCAGAAGGACTAGCGGCCAAGATACGCAGTATTTT. Translating it yields CARRTSGQDTQYF. The chain joins TRBV2 to TRBJ2-3; TRBD2 matches at 10 bases. Unmatched junction bases numbered 5, after V lost 9 bases and J lost 5 bases. Germline V gene sequence: CDR1 SNHLY, CDR2 FYNNEI. There are 13 residues in the CDR3. Looking up the rest from reference TRBV2 and TRBJ2-3 gives the full variable domain: EPEVTQTPSHQVTQMGQEVILRCVPISNHLYFYWYRQILGQKVEFLVSFYNNEISEKSEIFDDQFSVERPDGSNFTLKIRSTKLEDSAMYFCARRTSGQDTQYFGPGTRLTVL.

This chain uses TRBV5-8 with TRBJ1-6; 7 bases are shared with TRBD1. Germline CDR1 and CDR2: SGHTS and YDEGEE. The CDR3 sequence is 14 residues long. J was trimmed by 7 bases and V by 4 bases; bases with no gene match: 5. CDR3 bases: TGTGCCAGCAGCCCACCACAGGGGAATTCACCCCTCCACTTT. The encoded protein is CASSPPQGNSPLHF. The whole variable domain, remainder taken from reference TRBV5-8 and TRBJ1-6, is EAGVTQSPTHLIKTRGQQATLRCSPISGHTSVYWYQQALGLGLQFLLWYDEGEERNRGNFPPRFSGRQFPNYSSELNVNALELEDSALYLCASSPPQGNSPLHFGNGTRLTVT.

The chain combines TRBV19 with TRBJ2-5, with 11 nucleotides matching TRBD2. This CDR3 is built from 16 residues. Trimming removed 7 bases from V and 1 base from J; junction bases left unmatched: 8. Germline V gene sequence: CDR1 LNHDA, CDR2 SQIVND (reference sequence). CDR3 loop: CASNHLGTSGQETQYF. CDR3 coding DNA: TGTGCCAGTAATCACCTCGGGACTAGCGGCCAAGAGACCCAGTACTTC.

The rearrangement links TRBV2 to TRBJ2-3, with 9 bases matching TRBD1. This CDR3 contains 14 residues. Germline V CDR1 and CDR2: SNHLY, FYNNEI. Germline trimming cut 6 bases from V and 5 bases from J; bases unmatched to any gene: 6. The CDR3: CASRPGTGKDTQYF. CDR3 coding DNA: TGTGCCAGCAGGCCCGGGACAGGGAAAGATACGCAGTATTTT.

This chain connects TRBV5-5 to TRBJ1-5; TRBD1 agrees at 11 bases. Germline V gene data show CDR1 as SGHKS and CDR2 as YYEKEE (reference sequence). The trim removed 3 bases at V and 5 bases at J, leaving 4 bases unmatched. CDR3 length equals 15 residues. The CDR3 here is CASSWTGGRDQPQHF. CDR3 in DNA: TGTGCCAGCAGCTGGACAGGGGGCCGGGATCAGCCCCAGCATTTT.

V gene TRBV27 combines with J gene TRBJ1-3; 7 nucleotides agree with TRBD1. The CDR3 is made up of 14 amino acids. Germline values: CDR1 MNHEY, CDR2 SMNVEV (reference sequence). Germline trimming cut 5 bases from V and 4 bases from J; bases unmatched to any gene: 5. The CDR3 is CASSRDRVGNTIYF. The CDR3 DNA reads as TGTGCCAGCAGTCGCGACAGGGTGGGAAACACCATATATTTT.

The rearrangement links TRBV25-1 to TRBJ2-2; tentatively, D is TRBD1 (5 bases). Trimming took 1 base from V and 5 from J, leaving 8 bases between them. The germline CDR1 and CDR2 sequences are MGHDK and SYGVNS. This CDR3 comprises 14 residues. The CDR3 nucleotides read TGTGCCAGCAGTGAATCCCCAGGGACCGGGGAGCTGTTTTTT. It specifies CASSESPGTGELFF.

The rearrangement links TRBV5-1 to TRBJ1-1; no definite D call. The germline V gene has CDR1 SGHRS and CDR2 YFSETQ. V was pared by 0 bases and J by 1 base, with 7 bases between. This CDR3 has 14 residues. CDR3 amino acids: CASSLGGWNTEAFF. The CDR3 DNA reads as TGCGCCAGCAGCTTGGGAGGCTGGAACACTGAAGCTTTCTTT.

The gene calls are TRBV2 and TRBJ1-5; 10 bases are shared with TRBD1. CDR3 length equals 14 residues. Germline CDR1 reads SNHLY; CDR2 reads FYNNEI. The trim removed 6 bases at V and 7 bases at J, leaving 6 bases unmatched. The CDR3: CASRPTGGWQPQHF. The CDR3, as DNA: TGTGCCAGCAGGCCGACAGGGGGCTGGCAGCCCCAGCATTTT. Filled out from reference TRBV2 and TRBJ1-5, the complete variable domain reads EPEVTQTPSHQVTQMGQEVILRCVPISNHLYFYWYRQILGQKVEFLVSFYNNEISEKSEIFDDQFSVERPDGSNFTLKIRSTKLEDSAMYFCASRPTGGWQPQHFGDGTRLSIL.

This clone was recorded once. V and J are TRBV5-3 and TRBJ2-5; TRBD2 matches 8 bases. TRBV5-3 is labeled an ORF, and its function is uncertain. J gave up 0 bases and V 10 bases, and 17 bases lay outside the gene matches. The CDR3 loop spans 17 amino acids. CDR3 loop: CAQLGRTSGTYQETQYF. The CDR3 region has the DNA TGTGCCCAATTGGGCCGAACTAGCGGCACGTACCAAGAGACCCAGTACTTC.

The CDR3 nucleotides read TGTGCCAGCAGCTCCGGGACTAGCGGGGGGGCTGTGGATGAGCAGTTCTTC. Encoded protein: CASSSGTSGGAVDEQFF. This chain connects TRBV5-4 to TRBJ2-1; 16 nucleotides line up with TRBD2. CDR3 length equals 17 residues. The germline gives CDR1 SGHNT, CDR2 YYREEE (reference sequence). V was pared by 3 bases and J by 8 bases, with 8 bases of the junction left unmatched.

In regard to this clone: The same CDR3 is also encoded by other DNA sequences in this sample. J is TRBJ2-3 and V is TRBV6-6; D remains ambiguous. Trimming took off 6 bases at V and 0 bases at J, with 4 bases between the two ends. This CDR3 spans 12 amino acids. CDR1 MNHNY and CDR2 SVGAGI come from the germline V gene (reference sequence). CDR3 amino acids: CASRLSTDTQYF. The CDR3 coding sequence is TGTGCCAGCAGACTTAGCACAGATACGCAGTATTTT.

This clone was observed a single time. The same CDR3 can be traced to other DNA sequences in this sample. The chain uses TRBV5-1 and TRBJ2-5, with 15 bases lining up with TRBD2. The ends lost 4 bases at V and 5 bases at J; junction bases unmatched: 9. In germline, CDR1 is SGHRS, CDR2 YFSETQ. This CDR3 region has 17 residues. The CDR3 nucleotides read TGCGCCAGCAGCGGGGGACTAGCGGGAGGCCCCCCCGAGACCCAGTACTTC. It specifies CASSGGLAGGPPETQYF.

V is TRBV18 and J is TRBJ1-1, with D tentatively TRBD1 (5 bases). The length of the CDR3 is 15 residues. In germline, CDR1 is KGHSH, CDR2 LQKENI. The germline V and J ends were trimmed by 3 bases and 1 base, with 12 bases remaining between them. CDR3 coding DNA: TGTGCCAGCTCACCCGCCTCCCAGGGGAACACTGAAGCTTTCTTT. Residues: CASSPASQGNTEAFF.

This clone was detected once. The chain has TRBV27 and TRBJ2-3; 7 bases are a match to TRBD2. V lost 6 bases and J lost 0; bases outside the gene matches: 3. The CDR3 covers 14 residues. Germline CDR1 is MNHEY and CDR2 is SMNVEV (reference sequence). CDR3 sequence (DNA): TGTGCCAGCAGCCAGCGGGGAAGCACAGATACGCAGTATTTT. Encoded protein: CASSQRGSTDTQYF.

V gene TRBV28 combines with J gene TRBJ1-3; D perhaps matches TRBD1 (6 bases). The germline CDR1 and CDR2 sequences are MDHEN and SYDVKM. The CDR3 has 15 amino acids. Between the trimmed V and J ends, which lost 2 bases and 4 bases, there was a span of 12 bases. This CDR3 reads CASSLRGGAGNTIYF. In DNA form, the CDR3 reads TGTGCCAGCAGTTTACGAGGGGGGGCGGGAAACACCATATATTTT.